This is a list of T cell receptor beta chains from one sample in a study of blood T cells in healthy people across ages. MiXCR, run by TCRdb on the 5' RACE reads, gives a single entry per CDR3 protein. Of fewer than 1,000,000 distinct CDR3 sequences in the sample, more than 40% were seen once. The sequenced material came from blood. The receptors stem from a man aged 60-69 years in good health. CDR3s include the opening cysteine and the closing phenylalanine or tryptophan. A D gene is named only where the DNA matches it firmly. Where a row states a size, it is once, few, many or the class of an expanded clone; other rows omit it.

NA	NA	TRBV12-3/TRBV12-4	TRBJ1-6	CASSLALGRYNSPLHF	TGTGCCAGCAGTTTAGCGCTGGGCAGATATAATTCACCCCTCCACTTT
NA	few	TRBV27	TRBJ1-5	CASSPFGQDNQPQHF	TGTGCCAGCAGCCCCTTTGGACAAGACAATCAGCCCCAGCATTTT
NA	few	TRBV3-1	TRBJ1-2	CASSSRASGYTF	TGTGCCAGCAGCTCCCGGGCCAGCGGCTACACCTTC
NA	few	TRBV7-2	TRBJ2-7	CASSLDYGPYEQYF	TGTGCCAGCAGCTTAGACTACGGCCCCTACGAGCAGTACTTC
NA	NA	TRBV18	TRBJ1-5	CASSPGRDLGNQPQHF	TGTGCCAGCTCACCAGGACGGGACCTGGGGAATCAGCCCCAGCATTTT
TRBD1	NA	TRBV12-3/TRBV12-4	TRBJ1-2	CASSLDTASGTGLLVGYTF	TGTGCCAGCAGTTTAGACACAGCATCCGGGACAGGGTTGTTGGTGGGCTACACCTTC
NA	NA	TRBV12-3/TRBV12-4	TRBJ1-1	CASRGGEGSYTEAFF	TGTGCCAGCAGGGGGGGCGAAGGCAGTTACACTGAAGCTTTCTTT
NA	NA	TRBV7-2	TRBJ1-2	CASSLAPQNYGYTF	TGTGCCAGCAGCTTAGCCCCGCAAAACTATGGCTACACCTTC
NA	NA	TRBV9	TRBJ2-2	CASSVGRPNTGELFF	TGTGCCAGCAGCGTAGGCAGACCGAACACCGGGGAGCTGTTTTTT
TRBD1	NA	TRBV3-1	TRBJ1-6	CASNDRAQLLNSPLHF	TGTGCCAGCAACGACAGGGCGCAATTACTGAATTCACCCCTCCACTTT
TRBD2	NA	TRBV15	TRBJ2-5	CATSRGASGGKETQYF	TGTGCCACCAGCAGAGGGGCTAGCGGGGGGAAAGAGACCCAGTACTTC
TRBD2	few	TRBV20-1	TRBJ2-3	CSAQTSGGAGAPDTQYF	TGCAGTGCTCAAACTAGCGGGGGGGCGGGTGCTCCAGATACGCAGTATTTT
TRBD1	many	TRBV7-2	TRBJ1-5	CASSLDRGRNQPQHF	TGTGCCAGCAGCTTAGACAGGGGGAGGAACCAGCCCCAGCATTTT
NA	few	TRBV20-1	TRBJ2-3	CSAPSGTSTDTQYF	TGCAGTGCACCGTCCGGGACTTCCACAGATACGCAGTATTTT
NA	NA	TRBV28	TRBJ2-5	CASSLPSVDSWGQETQYF	TGTGCCAGCAGTCTCCCCTCGGTGGACAGTTGGGGACAAGAGACCCAGTACTTC
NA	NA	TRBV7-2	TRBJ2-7	CASSLTQRAGYEQYF	TGTGCCAGCAGCCTGACTCAGAGAGCGGGTTACGAGCAGTACTTC
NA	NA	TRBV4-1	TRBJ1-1	CASSQGKGGGYTEAFF	TGCGCCAGCAGCCAAGGTAAGGGGGGCGGATACACTGAAGCTTTCTTT
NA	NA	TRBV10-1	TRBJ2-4	CASREIRKNIQYF	TGCGCCAGCAGGGAGATAAGGAAGAACATTCAGTACTTC
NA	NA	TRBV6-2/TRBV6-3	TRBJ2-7	CASSYPKSYEQYF	TGTGCCAGCAGTTACCCGAAGTCCTACGAGCAGTACTTC
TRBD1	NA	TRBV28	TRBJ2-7	CASSPRDRLRHEQYF	TGTGCCAGCAGTCCCAGGGACAGACTAAGACACGAGCAGTACTTC
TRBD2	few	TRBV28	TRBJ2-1	CASSPLAGEHNEQFF	TGTGCCAGCAGTCCTCTAGCGGGGGAACACAATGAGCAGTTCTTC
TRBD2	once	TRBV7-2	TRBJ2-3	CASSSRTSGSKGTQYF	TGTGCCAGCAGCTCGCGGACTAGCGGGAGTAAGGGTACGCAGTATTTT
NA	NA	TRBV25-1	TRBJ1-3	CASSDIYSGNTIYF	TGTGCCAGCAGTGACATCTACTCTGGAAACACCATATATTTT
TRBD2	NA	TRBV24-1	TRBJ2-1	CATSHGGLDYNEQFF	TGTGCCACCAGTCATGGGGGACTAGACTACAATGAGCAGTTCTTC
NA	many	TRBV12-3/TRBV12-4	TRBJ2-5	CASSSGEETQYF	TGTGCCAGCAGTTCAGGGGAAGAGACCCAGTACTTC
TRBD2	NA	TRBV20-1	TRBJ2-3	CSAASGVTDTQYF	TGCAGTGCGGCTAGCGGGGTGACAGATACGCAGTATTTT
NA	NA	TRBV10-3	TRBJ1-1	CAISDRQDTEAFF	TGTGCCATCAGTGATCGGCAGGACACTGAAGCTTTCTTT
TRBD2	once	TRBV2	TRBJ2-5	CASRLTAGEETQYF	TGTGCCAGCAGACTAACAGCGGGGGAAGAGACCCAGTACTTC
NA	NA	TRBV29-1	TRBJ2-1	CSVVGRSGFSYNEQFF	TGCAGCGTTGTAGGACGGTCTGGCTTCTCCTACAATGAGCAGTTCTTC
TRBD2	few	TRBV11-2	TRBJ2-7	CASSLLAGGLSSYEQYF	TGTGCCAGCAGCTTACTAGCGGGGGGACTTAGCTCCTACGAGCAGTACTTC
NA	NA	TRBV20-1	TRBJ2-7	CSARDSRRRAVSYEQYF	TGCAGTGCTAGAGATTCGCGGAGACGAGCGGTATCCTACGAGCAGTACTTC
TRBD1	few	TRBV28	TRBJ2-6	CASKDRAGANVLTF	TGTGCCAGCAAAGACAGGGCTGGGGCCAACGTCCTGACTTTC
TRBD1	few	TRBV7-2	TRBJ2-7	CASSLVAGTGGASNEQYF	TGTGCCAGCAGCTTAGTGGCGGGGACAGGGGGCGCGTCCAACGAGCAGTACTTC
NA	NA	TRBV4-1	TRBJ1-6	CASSQEKGSYNSPLHF	TGCGCCAGCAGCCAAGAAAAGGGATCCTATAATTCACCCCTCCACTTT
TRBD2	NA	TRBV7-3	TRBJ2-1	CASSPTSVSEQFF	TGTGCCAGCAGCCCAACTAGCGTAAGTGAGCAGTTCTTC
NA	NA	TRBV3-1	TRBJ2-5	CASSQVDSLEQYF	TGTGCCAGCAGCCAAGTGGACAGCCTAGAACAGTACTTC
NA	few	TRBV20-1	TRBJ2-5	CSAGDPSRGQQETQYF	TGCAGTGCCGGCGACCCGTCCCGCGGGCAGCAAGAGACCCAGTACTTC
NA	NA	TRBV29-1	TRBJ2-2	CSVEVGGNTGELFF	TGCAGCGTTGAAGTCGGAGGGAACACCGGGGAGCTGTTTTTT
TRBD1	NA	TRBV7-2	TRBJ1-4	CASKGQGHEKLFF	TGTGCCAGCAAGGGACAGGGGCACGAAAAACTGTTTTTT
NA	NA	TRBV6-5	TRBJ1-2	CASSYSYRAVGGPYGYTF	TGTGCCAGCAGTTACTCTTACAGGGCTGTGGGTGGACCCTATGGCTACACCTTC
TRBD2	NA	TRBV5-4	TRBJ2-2	CASSLAGTSTGELFF	TGTGCCAGCAGCTTAGCCGGGACTAGCACCGGGGAGCTGTTTTTT
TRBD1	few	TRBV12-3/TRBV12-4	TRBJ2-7	CASSSARTGTGIHEQYF	TGTGCCAGCAGTTCCGCCCGAACCGGGACAGGGATCCACGAGCAGTACTTC
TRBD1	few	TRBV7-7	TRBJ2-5	CASSQTGASQETQYF	TGTGCCAGCAGCCAGACAGGGGCTTCCCAAGAGACCCAGTACTTC
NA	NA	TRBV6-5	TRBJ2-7	CASSYFRGGSEQYF	TGTGCCAGCAGTTACTTCCGAGGGGGGAGCGAGCAGTACTTC
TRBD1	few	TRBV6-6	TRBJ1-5	CASRRQGSNQPQHF	TGTGCCAGCAGGCGACAGGGGAGCAATCAGCCCCAGCATTTT
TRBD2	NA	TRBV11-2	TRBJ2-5	CASSFGVAGVETQYF	TGTGCCAGCAGCTTCGGGGTAGCGGGGGTTGAGACCCAGTACTTC
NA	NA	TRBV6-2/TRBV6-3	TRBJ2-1	CASSSGRASSYNEQFF	TGTGCCAGCAGTTCAGGGCGGGCAAGCTCCTACAATGAGCAGTTCTTC
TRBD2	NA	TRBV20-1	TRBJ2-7	CSARESGGPPYEQYF	TGCAGTGCTAGAGAGTCGGGGGGGCCCCCCTACGAGCAGTACTTC
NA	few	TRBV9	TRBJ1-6	CASSEGRPNSPLHF	TGTGCCAGCAGCGAAGGACGGCCCAATTCACCCCTCCACTTT
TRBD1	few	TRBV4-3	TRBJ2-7	CASSHGPGQGTYEQYF	TGCGCCAGCAGCCATGGCCCGGGACAGGGGACCTACGAGCAGTACTTC
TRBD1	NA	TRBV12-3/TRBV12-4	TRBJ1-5	CASSQGQGRGQPQHF	TGTGCCAGCAGTCAAGGACAGGGAAGAGGTCAGCCCCAGCATTTT
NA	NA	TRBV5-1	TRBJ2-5	CASSPRQVQETQYF	TGCGCCAGCAGCCCGCGACAGGTGCAAGAGACCCAGTACTTC
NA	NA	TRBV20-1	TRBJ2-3	CSARDRGRADTQYF	TGCAGTGCTAGAGATCGGGGACGGGCAGATACGCAGTATTTT
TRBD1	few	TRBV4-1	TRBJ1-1	CASSQVPAGQGGVDTEAFF	TGCGCCAGCAGCCAAGTTCCGGCGGGACAGGGTGGGGTGGACACTGAAGCTTTCTTT
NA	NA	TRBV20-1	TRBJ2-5	CSARGRGGDIETQYF	TGCAGTGCTAGAGGACGCGGTGGGGATATCGAGACCCAGTACTTC
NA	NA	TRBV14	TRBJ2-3	CASSQGLVSDTQYF	TGTGCCAGCAGCCAAGGTCTAGTCTCGGATACGCAGTATTTT
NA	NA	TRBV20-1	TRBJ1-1	CSARDPQGSTEAFF	TGCAGTGCTAGAGATCCTCAGGGTTCCACTGAAGCTTTCTTT
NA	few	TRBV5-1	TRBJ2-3	CASSLEQGRDTQYF	TGCGCCAGCAGCTTGGAACAGGGCCGAGATACGCAGTATTTT
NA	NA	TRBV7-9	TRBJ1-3	CASSLADTIYF	TGTGCCAGCAGCTTAGCTGACACCATATATTTT
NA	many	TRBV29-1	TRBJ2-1	CSVTRLNEQFF	TGCAGCGTCACCAGACTTAATGAGCAGTTCTTC